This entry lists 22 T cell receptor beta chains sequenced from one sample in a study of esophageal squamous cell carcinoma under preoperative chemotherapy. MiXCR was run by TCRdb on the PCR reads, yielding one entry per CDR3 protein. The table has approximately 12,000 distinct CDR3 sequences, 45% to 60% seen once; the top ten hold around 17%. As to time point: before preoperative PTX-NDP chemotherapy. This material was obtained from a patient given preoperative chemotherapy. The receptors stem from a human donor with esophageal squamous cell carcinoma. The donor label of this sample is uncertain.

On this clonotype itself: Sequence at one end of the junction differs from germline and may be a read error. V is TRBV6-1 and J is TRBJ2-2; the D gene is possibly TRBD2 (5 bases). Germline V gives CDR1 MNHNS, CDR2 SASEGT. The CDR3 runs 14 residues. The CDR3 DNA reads TGTGCGGGCCTCGAAGGTGGGAGCACAGATGCGCTGTATTTT. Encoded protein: CAGLEGGSTDALYF.

CDR3 nucleotides: TGTGCCAGCAGTTACAGGGGAGGAAACACTGAAGCTTTCTTT. This translates into CASSYRGGNTEAFF. V usage is TRBV6-5 and J usage is TRBJ1-1; D perhaps matches TRBD1 (5 bases). The CDR3 spans 14 residues. Trimming cost V 2 bases and J 2 bases, with 9 bases left between them. Germline CDR1 and CDR2: MNHEY and SVGAGI.

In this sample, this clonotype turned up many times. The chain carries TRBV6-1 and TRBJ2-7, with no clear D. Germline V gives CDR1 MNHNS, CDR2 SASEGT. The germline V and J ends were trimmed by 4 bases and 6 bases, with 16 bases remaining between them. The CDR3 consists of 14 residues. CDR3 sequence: CASSGRALPGEQYF. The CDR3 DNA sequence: TGTGCCAGCAGTGGACGGGCCCTCCCTGGCGAGCAGTACTTC.

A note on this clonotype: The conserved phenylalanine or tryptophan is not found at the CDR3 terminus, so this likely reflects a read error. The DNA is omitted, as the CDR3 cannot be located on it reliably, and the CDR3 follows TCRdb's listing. CDR3 in amino acids: CASRAGLAPEI. The V gene is TRBV6-1, the J gene TRBJ2-5; the table's D call of TRBD1 was not tested on the DNA. The germline V gene has CDR1 MNHNS and CDR2 SASEGT. The length of the CDR3 is 11 amino acids, counting both ends.

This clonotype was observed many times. For the CDR3, the DNA is TGCGCCAGCAGTCAACCTCCGCGGCGGGAGGGTCGTCACAATGAGCAGTTCTTC. Translating gives CASSQPPRREGRHNEQFF. The chain combines TRBV23-1 with TRBJ2-1, with 9 positions matching TRBD2. TRBV23-1 is sorted into the ORF group, with uncertain function. V was pared by 2 bases and J by 5 bases, with 13 bases of the junction left unmatched. The CDR3 consists of 18 residues.

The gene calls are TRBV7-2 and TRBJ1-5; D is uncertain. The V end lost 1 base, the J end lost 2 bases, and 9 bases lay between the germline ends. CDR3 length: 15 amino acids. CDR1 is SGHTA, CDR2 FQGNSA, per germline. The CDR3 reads CASSLGGHGNQPQHF. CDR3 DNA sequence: TGTGCCAGCAGCTTAGGAGGGCATGGCAATCAGCCCCAGCATTTT.

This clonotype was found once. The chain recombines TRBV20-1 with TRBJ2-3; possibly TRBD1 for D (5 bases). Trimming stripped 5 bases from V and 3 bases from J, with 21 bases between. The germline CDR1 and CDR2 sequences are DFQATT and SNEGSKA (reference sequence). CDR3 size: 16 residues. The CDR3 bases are TGCAGTGCTCCCCACGTCAAGGGGATTGAAACAGATACGCAGTATTTT. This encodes CSAPHVKGIETDTQYF.

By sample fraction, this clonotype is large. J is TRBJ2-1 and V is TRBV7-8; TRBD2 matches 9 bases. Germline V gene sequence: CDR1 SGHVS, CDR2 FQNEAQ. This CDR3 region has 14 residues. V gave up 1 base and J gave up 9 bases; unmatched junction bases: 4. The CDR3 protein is CASSLVQREVEQFF. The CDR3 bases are TGTGCCAGCAGCTTAGTTCAGCGGGAGGTTGAGCAGTTCTTC.

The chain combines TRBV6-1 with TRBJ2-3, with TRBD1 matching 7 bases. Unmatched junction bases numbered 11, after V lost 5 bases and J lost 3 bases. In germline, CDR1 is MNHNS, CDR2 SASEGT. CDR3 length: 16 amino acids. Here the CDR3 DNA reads TGTGCCAGCAGTATTAATGACAGGGTTCGGACAGATACGCAGTATTTT. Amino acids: CASSINDRVRTDTQYF.

The CDR3 protein is CASSLSNAAKNIQYF. The CDR3 DNA reads TGTGCCAGCAGTTTATCTAACGCAGCCAAAAACATTCAGTACTTC. This rearrangement joins TRBV12-3 or TRBV12-4 to TRBJ2-4, with D hard to call. The CDR3 totals 15 residues. The germline V and J ends were trimmed by 2 bases and 0 bases, with 8 bases remaining between them.

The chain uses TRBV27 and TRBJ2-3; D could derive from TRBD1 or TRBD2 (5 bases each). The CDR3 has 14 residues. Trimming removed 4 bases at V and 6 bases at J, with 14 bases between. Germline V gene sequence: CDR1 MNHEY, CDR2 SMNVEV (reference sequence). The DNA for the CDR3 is TGTGCCAGCAGTTCCTTTGGGGGAAGTGATACGCAGTATTTT. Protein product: CASSSFGGSDTQYF.

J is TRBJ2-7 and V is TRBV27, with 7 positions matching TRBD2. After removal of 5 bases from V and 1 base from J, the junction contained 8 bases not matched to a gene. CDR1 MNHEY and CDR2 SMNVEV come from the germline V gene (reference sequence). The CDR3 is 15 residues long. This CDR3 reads CASSPSPGLSYEQYF. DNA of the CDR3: TGTGCCAGCAGTCCCAGCCCGGGACTATCCTACGAGCAGTACTTC.

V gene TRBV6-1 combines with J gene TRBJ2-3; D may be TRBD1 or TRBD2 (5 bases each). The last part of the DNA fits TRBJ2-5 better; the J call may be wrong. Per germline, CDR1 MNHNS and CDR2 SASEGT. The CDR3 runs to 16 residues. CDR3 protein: CASRGFGGSDTDTQYF. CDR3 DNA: TGTGCCAGCAGGGGATTTGGGGGAAGCGACACAGATACCCAGTACTTC.

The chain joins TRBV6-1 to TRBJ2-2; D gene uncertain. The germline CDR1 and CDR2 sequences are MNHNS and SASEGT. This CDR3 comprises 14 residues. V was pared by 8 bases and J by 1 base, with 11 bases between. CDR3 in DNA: TGTGCCAGCGGACCCCTAAAGAACACCGGGGAGCTGTTTTTT. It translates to CASGPLKNTGELFF.

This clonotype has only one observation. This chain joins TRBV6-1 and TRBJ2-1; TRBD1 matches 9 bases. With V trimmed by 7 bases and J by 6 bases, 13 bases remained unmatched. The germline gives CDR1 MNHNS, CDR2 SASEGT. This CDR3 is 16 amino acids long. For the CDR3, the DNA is TGTGCCAGCACCCGCGAGATATGGGGACAGGGCAATGAGCAGTTCTTC. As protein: CASTREIWGQGNEQFF.

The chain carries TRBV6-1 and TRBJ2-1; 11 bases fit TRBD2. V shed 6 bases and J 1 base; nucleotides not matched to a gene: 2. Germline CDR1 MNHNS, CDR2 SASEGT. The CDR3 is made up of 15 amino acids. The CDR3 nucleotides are TGTGCCAGCAGGACTAGCGGGACTTCCTACAATGAGCAGTTCTTC. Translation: CASRTSGTSYNEQFF.

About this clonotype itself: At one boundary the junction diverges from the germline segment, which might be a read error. Here the CDR3 reads CARSPGLGSKNTQYF. In DNA form, the CDR3 reads TGTGCCCGCAGTCCGGGGCTAGGGAGCAAAAATACTCAGTACTTT. The V call is TRBV6-1, the J call TRBJ2-3; D may be TRBD1 or TRBD2 (5 bases each). The CDR3 is made up of 15 amino acids. Germline lookup yields CDR1 MNHNS and CDR2 SASEGT.

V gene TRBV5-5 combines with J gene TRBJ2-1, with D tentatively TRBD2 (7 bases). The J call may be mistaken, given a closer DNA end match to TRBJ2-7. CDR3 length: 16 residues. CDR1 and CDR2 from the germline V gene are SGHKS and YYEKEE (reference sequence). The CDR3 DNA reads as TGTGCCAGCAGCTTGAGGGGGGGGTCAGGGTCCTACGAGCAGTACTTC. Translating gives CASSLRGGSGSYEQYF.

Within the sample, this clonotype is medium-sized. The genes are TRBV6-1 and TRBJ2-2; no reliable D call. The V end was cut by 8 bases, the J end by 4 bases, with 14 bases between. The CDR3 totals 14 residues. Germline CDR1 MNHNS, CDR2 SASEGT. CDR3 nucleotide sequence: TGTGCCAGCGGTCCGGGTCCCCTCACCGGGGAGCTGTTTTTT. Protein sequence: CASGPGPLTGELFF.

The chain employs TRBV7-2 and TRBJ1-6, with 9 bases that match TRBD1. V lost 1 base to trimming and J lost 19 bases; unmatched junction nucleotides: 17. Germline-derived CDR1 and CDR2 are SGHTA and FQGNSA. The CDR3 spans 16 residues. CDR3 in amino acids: CASSLVVGDRAVEQHF. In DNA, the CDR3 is TGTGCCAGCAGCTTAGTGGTTGGGGACAGGGCGGTCGAGCAGCACTTT.

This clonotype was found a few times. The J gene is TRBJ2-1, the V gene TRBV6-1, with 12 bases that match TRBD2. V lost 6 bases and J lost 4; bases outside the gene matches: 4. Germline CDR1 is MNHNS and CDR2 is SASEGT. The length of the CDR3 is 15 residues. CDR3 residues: CASSPTSGSYNEQFF. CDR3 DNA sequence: TGTGCCAGCAGCCCGACTAGCGGGAGTTACAATGAGCAGTTCTTC.

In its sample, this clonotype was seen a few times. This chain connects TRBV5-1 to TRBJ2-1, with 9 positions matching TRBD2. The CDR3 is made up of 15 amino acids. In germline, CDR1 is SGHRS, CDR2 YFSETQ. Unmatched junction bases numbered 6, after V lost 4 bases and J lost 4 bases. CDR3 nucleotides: TGCGCCAGCAGCGAGGGACTAGCCGAGTACAATGAGCAGTTCTTC. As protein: CASSEGLAEYNEQFF.